These T cell receptor beta chains were read from a single sample in a study of T cell repertoires in ileal Crohn's disease. Measured with immunoSEQ multiplex PCR; TCRdb has only the in-frame clones, and not every one. This table has around 10,000 clones, around 75% appearing once. Sequencing was done on a sample of ileal tissue. These receptors came from an adult with Crohn's disease. CDR3s include the opening cysteine and the closing phenylalanine or tryptophan. The D gene is left open where the match is weak. Not every row has a clone size; where given, it reads once, few, many or a size class.

d_gene: NA; abundance: NA; j_gene: TRBJ2-7; v_gene: TRBV6-5; CDR3nt: TGTGCCAGCAGTTACTCTTGGACAGAATCCTACGAGCAGTACTTC; CDR3aa: CASSYSWTESYEQYF
d_gene: NA; abundance: NA; j_gene: TRBJ1-1; v_gene: TRBV19; CDR3nt: TGTGCCAGTAGGAGACAGATGAACACTGAAGCTTTCTTT; CDR3aa: CASRRQMNTEAFF
d_gene: TRBD1; abundance: NA; j_gene: TRBJ2-7; v_gene: TRBV5-1; CDR3nt: TGCGCCAGCAGCTGGGGGACAGCGGTCCCCTACGAGCAGTACTTC; CDR3aa: CASSWGTAVPYEQYF
d_gene: TRBD1; abundance: few; j_gene: TRBJ1-2; v_gene: TRBV19; CDR3nt: TGTGCCAGTAGACCGGGCAGGGGGCTCCTCAACTATGGCTACACCTTC; CDR3aa: CASRPGRGLLNYGYTF
d_gene: TRBD1; abundance: NA; j_gene: TRBJ2-1; v_gene: TRBV6-4; CDR3nt: TGTGCCAGCAGTGGCGACTTAACACAGGGGAATGAGCAGTTCTTC; CDR3aa: CASSGDLTQGNEQFF
d_gene: TRBD1; abundance: few; j_gene: TRBJ2-7; v_gene: TRBV4-1; CDR3nt: TGCGCCAGCAGCCAAGACGGGACAGGGCCCAACGAGCAGTACTTC; CDR3aa: CASSQDGTGPNEQYF
d_gene: TRBD1; abundance: NA; j_gene: TRBJ1-4; v_gene: TRBV27; CDR3nt: TGTGCCAGCAAGGGACAGCCTAATGAGAAACTGTTTTTT; CDR3aa: CASKGQPNEKLFF
d_gene: NA; abundance: once; j_gene: TRBJ2-7; v_gene: TRBV4-2; CDR3nt: TGTGCCAGCAGCCAAGACGAGGCAGCCTCCTACGAGCAGTACTTC; CDR3aa: CASSQDEAASYEQYF
d_gene: TRBD2; abundance: NA; j_gene: TRBJ2-7; v_gene: TRBV6-1; CDR3nt: TGTGCCAGCAGTGATCCTAGCGGGGGGCGCTACGAGCAGTACTTC; CDR3aa: CASSDPSGGRYEQYF
d_gene: NA; abundance: NA; j_gene: TRBJ1-1; v_gene: TRBV6-1; CDR3nt: TGTGCCAGCGTTTACGGGGGGGGAAAAACTGAAGCTTTCTTT; CDR3aa: CASVYGGGKTEAFF
d_gene: NA; abundance: few; j_gene: TRBJ1-1; v_gene: TRBV5-1; CDR3nt: TGCGCCAGCAGCTTGGATCCGGGGGGGACTGAAGCTTTCTTT; CDR3aa: CASSLDPGGTEAFF
d_gene: TRBD2; abundance: NA; j_gene: TRBJ2-2; v_gene: TRBV5-6; CDR3nt: TGTGCCAGCAGCTTGGAACGGGGGGGCACCGGGGAGCTGTTTTTT; CDR3aa: CASSLERGGTGELFF
d_gene: TRBD1; abundance: NA; j_gene: TRBJ1-2; v_gene: TRBV7-9; CDR3nt: TGTGCCAGCAGCCCTCAGGGACAGGGGGATAACTATGGCTACACCTTC; CDR3aa: CASSPQGQGDNYGYTF
d_gene: NA; abundance: few; j_gene: TRBJ1-2; v_gene: TRBV7-2; CDR3nt: TGTGCCAGCAGCTTAGGAAGGGGGGGCTACACCTTC; CDR3aa: CASSLGRGGYTF
d_gene: TRBD2; abundance: NA; j_gene: TRBJ2-3; v_gene: TRBV6-4; CDR3nt: TGTGCCAGCAGTGAAAGCGGGGGACCAGATTCGCAGTATTTT; CDR3aa: CASSESGGPDSQYF
d_gene: NA; abundance: NA; j_gene: TRBJ1-2; v_gene: TRBV29-1; CDR3nt: TGCAGCGTCGATCCGGGACTTAACTATGGCTACACCTTC; CDR3aa: CSVDPGLNYGYTF
d_gene: NA; abundance: few; j_gene: TRBJ2-7; v_gene: TRBV25-1; CDR3nt: TGTGCCAGCAGTGCCGGCGGTTTCTACGAGCAGTACTTC; CDR3aa: CASSAGGFYEQYF
d_gene: TRBD2; abundance: NA; j_gene: TRBJ2-3; v_gene: TRBV6-5; CDR3nt: TGTGCCAGCAGGACCAAGCGGGGGGGCAGAGATACGCAGTATTTT; CDR3aa: CASRTKRGGRDTQYF
d_gene: TRBD1; abundance: NA; j_gene: TRBJ2-7; v_gene: TRBV10-2; CDR3nt: TGCGCCAGCAGCCGGGACAGGGGGCATGAGCAGTACTTC; CDR3aa: CASSRDRGHEQYF
d_gene: TRBD1; abundance: NA; j_gene: TRBJ2-7; v_gene: TRBV4-1; CDR3nt: TGCGCCAGCAGCCAAGGGGACAGGGCGAGCTCCTACGAGCAGTACTTC; CDR3aa: CASSQGDRASSYEQYF
d_gene: NA; abundance: NA; j_gene: TRBJ1-5; v_gene: TRBV5-1; CDR3nt: TGCGCCAGCAGCTCTGATGGACAGCCCAATCAGCCCCAGCATTTT; CDR3aa: CASSSDGQPNQPQHF
d_gene: NA; abundance: NA; j_gene: TRBJ2-5; v_gene: TRBV7-9; CDR3nt: TGTGCCAGCAGCTTTACCAGGGACACCGCAGAGACCCAGTACTTC; CDR3aa: CASSFTRDTAETQYF
d_gene: NA; abundance: NA; j_gene: TRBJ1-2; v_gene: TRBV7-7; CDR3nt: TGTGCCAGCAGCCACCACTACTGGGGGGACTATGGCTACACCTTC; CDR3aa: CASSHHYWGDYGYTF
d_gene: NA; abundance: NA; j_gene: TRBJ2-3; v_gene: TRBV9; CDR3nt: TGTGCCAGCAGCGTAGCGGGGGGCCGCACAGATACGCAGTATTTT; CDR3aa: CASSVAGGRTDTQYF
d_gene: TRBD1; abundance: NA; j_gene: TRBJ2-5; v_gene: TRBV2; CDR3nt: TGTGCCAGTGACCGGGACAGGGGGCTCCAAGAGACCCAGTACTTC; CDR3aa: CASDRDRGLQETQYF
d_gene: NA; abundance: NA; j_gene: TRBJ1-5; v_gene: TRBV2; CDR3nt: TGTGCCAGCAGTGAATGGATGTCAGGGAATCAGCCCCAGCATTTT; CDR3aa: CASSEWMSGNQPQHF
d_gene: NA; abundance: NA; j_gene: TRBJ1-5; v_gene: TRBV7-9; CDR3nt: TGTGCCAGCAGCCTCGCGGGGGCTCAGCCCCAGCATTTT; CDR3aa: CASSLAGAQPQHF
d_gene: TRBD1; abundance: NA; j_gene: TRBJ2-1; v_gene: TRBV6-6; CDR3nt: TGTGCCAGCAGTTCAGGGGGCACATACAATGAGCAGTTCTTC; CDR3aa: CASSSGGTYNEQFF
d_gene: NA; abundance: NA; j_gene: TRBJ2-7; v_gene: TRBV5-4; CDR3nt: TGTGCCAGCAGCTTACGGTCCACTAGCAACGAGCAGTACTTC; CDR3aa: CASSLRSTSNEQYF
d_gene: TRBD2; abundance: NA; j_gene: TRBJ2-2; v_gene: TRBV11-2; CDR3nt: TGTGCCAGCAGCGGTAGCGGGGGCCGCCCCGGGGAGCTGTTTTTT; CDR3aa: CASSGSGGRPGELFF
d_gene: NA; abundance: NA; j_gene: TRBJ1-2; v_gene: TRBV5-4; CDR3nt: TGTGCCAGCAGCTTGGCCGGGGTTCGGGGCTATGGCTACACCTTC; CDR3aa: CASSLAGVRGYGYTF
d_gene: NA; abundance: few; j_gene: TRBJ2-3; v_gene: TRBV7-9; CDR3nt: TGTGCCAGCAGCTCCCTAAGTGATACGCAGTATTTT; CDR3aa: CASSSLSDTQYF
d_gene: NA; abundance: few; j_gene: TRBJ2-1; v_gene: TRBV27; CDR3nt: TGTGCCAGCAGTCGCCACCTAACAGGGACCTTTACCTACAATGAGCAGTTCTTC; CDR3aa: CASSRHLTGTFTYNEQFF
d_gene: TRBD1; abundance: NA; j_gene: TRBJ1-6; v_gene: TRBV27; CDR3nt: TGTGCCAGCAGTTCGGGATCCGGACAGGGCTATAATTCACCCCTCCACTTT; CDR3aa: CASSSGSGQGYNSPLHF
d_gene: TRBD2; abundance: NA; j_gene: TRBJ2-1; v_gene: TRBV5-1; CDR3nt: TGCGCCAGCAGCTTGGGGCTAGCGGCCTCAATGGAGCAGTTCTTC; CDR3aa: CASSLGLAASMEQFF
d_gene: NA; abundance: NA; j_gene: TRBJ1-5; v_gene: TRBV6-1; CDR3nt: TGTGCCAGCAGTGAAGAAGGGAGCTGGGTGGTTCAGCCCCAGCATTTT; CDR3aa: CASSEEGSWVVQPQHF
d_gene: NA; abundance: NA; j_gene: TRBJ2-3; v_gene: TRBV5-4; CDR3nt: TGTGCCAGCAGCTCAGGGGGGTTTAGCACAGATACGCAGTATTTT; CDR3aa: CASSSGGFSTDTQYF
d_gene: TRBD1; abundance: NA; j_gene: TRBJ2-2; v_gene: TRBV18; CDR3nt: TGTGCCAGCTCACCACCGACAGGGGGGAACACCGGGGAGCTGTTTTTT; CDR3aa: CASSPPTGGNTGELFF
d_gene: TRBD2; abundance: NA; j_gene: TRBJ2-2; v_gene: TRBV19; CDR3nt: TGTGCCAGTAGTTTTCAGACTAGCGGAGCCGGGGAGCTGTTTTTT; CDR3aa: CASSFQTSGAGELFF
d_gene: TRBD1; abundance: once; j_gene: TRBJ1-1; v_gene: TRBV28; CDR3nt: TGTGCCAGCCATACTCAGGGGGTTGAAGCTTTCTTT; CDR3aa: CASHTQGVEAFF
d_gene: NA; abundance: NA; j_gene: TRBJ1-1; v_gene: TRBV7-8; CDR3nt: TGTGCCAGCAGCTTAGCACAGTACACTGAAGCTTTCTTT; CDR3aa: CASSLAQYTEAFF
d_gene: TRBD2; abundance: few; j_gene: TRBJ2-4; v_gene: TRBV5-6; CDR3nt: TGTGCCAGCAGCCTCGGGACTATTGGCAAAAACATTCAGTACTTC; CDR3aa: CASSLGTIGKNIQYF
d_gene: TRBD1; abundance: NA; j_gene: TRBJ2-7; v_gene: TRBV2; CDR3nt: TGTGCCATCTCGGGACAGGATTTGGACGAGCAGTACTTC; CDR3aa: CAISGQDLDEQYF
d_gene: TRBD1; abundance: NA; j_gene: TRBJ1-2; v_gene: TRBV7-8; CDR3nt: TGTGCCAGCAGCTCCCGCAGGGGGCTTGGCTACACCTTC; CDR3aa: CASSSRRGLGYTF
d_gene: NA; abundance: NA; j_gene: TRBJ2-7; v_gene: TRBV5-4; CDR3nt: TGTGCCAGCAGCTTGGAGGCGGACGAGCAGTACTTC; CDR3aa: CASSLEADEQYF
d_gene: NA; abundance: NA; j_gene: TRBJ1-4; v_gene: TRBV6-1; CDR3nt: TGTGCCAGCAGACCACCGGGGGTTTCGATAGGAAAACTGTTTTTT; CDR3aa: CASRPPGVSIGKLFF
d_gene: NA; abundance: NA; j_gene: TRBJ2-5; v_gene: TRBV10-3; CDR3nt: TGTGCCATCAGTGTAGCACAGGGAGCGGGGGAGACCCAGTACTTC; CDR3aa: CAISVAQGAGETQYF
d_gene: NA; abundance: few; j_gene: TRBJ2-1; v_gene: TRBV5-1; CDR3nt: TGCGCCAGCAGCTTGAGCGGAAACTACAATGAGCAGTTCTTC; CDR3aa: CASSLSGNYNEQFF
d_gene: NA; abundance: NA; j_gene: TRBJ2-1; v_gene: TRBV4-1; CDR3nt: TGCGCCAGCAGCCAGTCCTTGTCGGCGGGGGCCTTACCCTCCTACAATGAGCAGTTCTTC; CDR3aa: CASSQSLSAGALPSYNEQFF
d_gene: NA; abundance: NA; j_gene: TRBJ2-7; v_gene: TRBV4-2; CDR3nt: TGTGCCAGCAGCGCGCGGGACTACGAGCAGTACTTC; CDR3aa: CASSARDYEQYF
d_gene: TRBD1; abundance: NA; j_gene: TRBJ1-2; v_gene: TRBV28; CDR3nt: TGTGCCAGCAGCTACGGACAGGCTACCTATGGCTACACCTTC; CDR3aa: CASSYGQATYGYTF
d_gene: NA; abundance: NA; j_gene: TRBJ2-7; v_gene: TRBV6-1; CDR3nt: TGTGCCAGCAGTGAGGTACAGGGTACGTCCTACGAGCAGTACTTC; CDR3aa: CASSEVQGTSYEQYF
d_gene: NA; abundance: NA; j_gene: TRBJ1-2; v_gene: TRBV7-9; CDR3nt: TGTGCCAGCAGCTTATTGTCGGGGTCCTATGGCTACACCTTC; CDR3aa: CASSLLSGSYGYTF
d_gene: NA; abundance: NA; j_gene: TRBJ2-6; v_gene: TRBV5-1; CDR3nt: TGCGCCAGCAGCCCCGGAGCGCTCTCTGGGGCCAACGTCCTGACTTTC; CDR3aa: CASSPGALSGANVLTF